This T cell receptor (beta chain) was sequenced during a study of blood T cell repertoires in COVID-19. Study-wide background: Both acute and convalescent COVID-19 samples were obtained from the United States, Italy and Spain. T cells, B-cell-depleted T cells, or PBMCs supplied cDNA or gDNA.

Study processing details: For nucleated cells, counts were estimated from reference gene primer amplification. TCRdb keeps only in-frame clones here, not all; method: immunoSEQ multiplex PCR. V and J calls and clone size are those listed in that table; D and trimming were worked out from the DNA. The sample lists 150,000 to 200,000 clones, 80% to 85% occurring once. Between the trimmed V and J ends, which lost 2 bases and 0 bases, there was a span of 12 bases. This CDR3 region has 16 residues. Germline CDR1 reads MNHEY; CDR2 reads SVGAGI. J is TRBJ2-3 and V is TRBV6-5, with D perhaps matching TRBD2 (6 bases). The receptor was derived from a man aged 65-85 years with active or convalescent COVID-19. Sequencing was performed on peripheral blood. The DNA of the CDR3 is TGTGCCAGCAGTTACCCTCAGCGGGTAAGCACAGATACGCAGTATTTT. This gives the protein CASSYPQRVSTDTQYF.